Included here is one T cell receptor (beta chain) sequence, with context. This record belongs to a study of cytomegalovirus exposure and HLA in healthy donors. The CDR3 has 14 residues. V was trimmed by 4 bases and J by 5 bases, leaving 14 bases between them. Germline assignment: CDR1 ENHRY and CDR2 SYGVKD. The PCR contained 60 Vbeta and 13 Jbeta primers. Sequenced by immunoSEQ multiplex PCR; TCRdb stores in-frame clones only, minus some. Of over 100,000 clones listed, over 75% are singletons. The sequence derives from a man under 40 in good health and CMV-seronegative. Material for sequencing was PBMCs. The chain has TRBV10-3 and TRBJ2-5; perhaps TRBD1 as D (7 bases). CDR3 in amino acids: CAISGTGGGETQYF. The CDR3 region has the DNA TGTGCCATCAGTGGGACAGGAGGGGGGGAGACCCAGTACTTC.